This T cell receptor beta chain was recovered during a study of tumor and adjacent non-tumor tissue in lung cancer. About the research overall: Aged about 30 to 76 years, patients included roughly ten men and 5 women with stage I to III disease.

Concerning this clonotype: One end of the junction is discordant with germline, which a read error may explain.

No cell sorting was done before RNA was extracted from the tissue. More than 3 cm separated this lung sample from the edge of the tumor. A modified ARM-PCR protocol with three rounds of nested PCR amplified TCRbeta. TCRdb re-analysed the multiplex PCR reads in MiXCR, keeping a single row per CDR3 protein. Seen here are some 100,000 distinct CDR3 sequences, approximately 60% observed once, and the top ten hold roughly 19%. Germline V gene sequence: CDR1 DFQATT, CDR2 SNEGSKA (reference sequence). This CDR3 comprises 16 residues. Specimen: distant non-tumor lung tissue. The chain recombines TRBV20-1 with TRBJ2-1; D possibly matches TRBD1 or TRBD2 (5 bases each). The receptor was derived from a man aged 30 to 45 with non-small cell lung cancer. The CDR3 loop is CSVRAGAGGSCNEQFF. DNA for the CDR3: TGCAGTGTTAGAGCCGGGGCGGGTGGATCCTGCAATGAGCAGTTCTTC.